One sample yielded the 14 T cell receptor beta chains listed below, sequenced in a study of graft-versus-host responses after intestinal transplantation. Their target antigens are unknown. Generated by immunoSEQ multiplex PCR, the TCRdb table keeps only in-frame clones and is missing some. The sample lists tens of thousands of clones, 94% occurring once. Source: unstimulated CD8+ T cells sorted from spleen or lymph node cells, taken before intestinal transplant. These receptors were obtained from a human donor who received an intestinal transplant.

This rearrangement joins TRBV7-3 to TRBJ2-1; 8 bases map to TRBD2. This CDR3 is 17 amino acids long. V lost 4 bases, J lost 8 bases, and 16 bases stayed unmatched. Germline-derived CDR1 and CDR2 are SGHTA and FQGTGA. CDR3 bases: TGTGCCAGCAGCTCCGGGACTAGTACGCCCCATGGGGATGAGCAGTTCTTC. Amino acids: CASSSGTSTPHGDEQFF.

V and J are TRBV2 and TRBJ2-7, with 10 bases that match TRBD2. The V and J ends lost 5 bases and 2 bases, in that order; junction bases with no gene match: 12. The CDR3 is made up of 17 amino acids. CDR1 is SNHLY and CDR2 is FYNNEI in the germline V gene. Here the CDR3 reads CASSHGLAETITYEQYF. As DNA, the CDR3 is TGTGCCAGCAGTCACGGACTAGCGGAAACCATTACCTACGAGCAGTACTTC.

The DNA of the CDR3 is TGTGCCAGCAGCGTAGGGTGGATTAATCAGCCCCAGCATTTT. Its translation: CASSVGWINQPQHF. The chain has TRBV9 and TRBJ1-5; D ambiguous. V lost 0 bases and J 4 bases, leaving 8 bases between the germline ends. The CDR3 extends over 14 amino acids. From germline, CDR1 is SGDLS and CDR2 YYNGEE. The whole variable domain, filled in from reference TRBV9 and TRBJ1-5, reads DSGVTQTPKHLITATGQRVTLRCSPRSGDLSVYWYQQSLDQGLQFLIQYYNGEERAKGNILERFSAQQFPDLHSELNLSSLELGDSALYFCASSVGWINQPQHFGDGTRLSIL.

The chain carries TRBV5-8 and TRBJ2-1, with D possibly being TRBD1 or TRBD2 (5 bases each). V shed 0 bases and J shed 4 bases, with 11 bases lying between them. Germline V gene data show CDR1 as SGHTS and CDR2 as YDEGEE. The CDR3 sequence is 15 residues long. This chain's CDR3 is CASSLEGDLYNEQFF. CDR3 nucleotide sequence: TGTGCCAGCAGCTTGGAAGGGGACCTGTACAATGAGCAGTTCTTC.

The chain employs TRBV7-9 and TRBJ1-2; D is possibly TRBD1 (5 bases). V was shortened by 5 bases and J by 7 bases, with 17 bases between the two germline ends. The CDR3 length is 14 residues. The germline gives CDR1 SEHNR, CDR2 FQNEAQ (reference sequence). CDR3 nucleotide sequence: TGTGCCAGCAGCCCGGTGGGGGTTCCGGGTGGCTACACCTTC. Translating gives CASSPVGVPGGYTF.

This chain joins TRBV5-1 and TRBJ2-7; the match to TRBD2 covers 8 bases. The CDR3 runs 15 residues. The V segment lost 0 bases and the J segment 2 bases; nucleotides outside the gene matches: 4. The germline V gene has CDR1 SGHRS and CDR2 YFSETQ. CDR3 region: CASSLGGLGAYEQYF. CDR3 DNA: TGCGCCAGCAGCTTGGGGGGACTAGGCGCCTACGAGCAGTACTTC.

The V gene is TRBV19, the J gene TRBJ1-1; D is uncertain. This CDR3 comprises 15 residues. The V gene's germline CDR1 is LNHDA and CDR2 SQIVND (reference sequence). The germline V and J ends were trimmed by 1 base and 2 bases, with 11 bases remaining between them. CDR3 protein: CASSIVSGGNTEAFF. The CDR3 region has the DNA TGTGCCAGTAGTATAGTAAGTGGAGGTAACACTGAAGCTTTCTTT.

The rearrangement links TRBV19 to TRBJ1-1; 10 nucleotides agree with TRBD1. Germline CDR1 is LNHDA and CDR2 is SQIVND (reference sequence). The CDR3 totals 16 residues. The junction had 7 bases not matched to a gene; V was cut back by 6 bases and J by 0 bases. CDR3: CASSWGTGAMNTEAFF. DNA of the CDR3: TGTGCCAGTAGCTGGGGGACAGGGGCGATGAACACTGAAGCTTTCTTT.

The chain links TRBV6-6 to TRBJ1-2; a weak D match, TRBD1 (5 bases). The V gene lost 5 bases and the J gene lost 3 bases, with 16 bases spanning the gap. This CDR3 is 15 amino acids long. Per germline, CDR1 MNHNY and CDR2 SVGAGI (reference sequence). The CDR3 sequence is CASSPSTGPYYGYTF. The CDR3 nucleotides read TGTGCCAGCAGTCCGTCCACAGGTCCCTACTATGGCTACACCTTC.

The gene calls are TRBV18 and TRBJ1-6; D is ambiguous. The CDR3 sequence is 15 residues long. Trimming removed 1 base at V and 0 bases at J, with 4 bases between. The V gene's germline CDR1 is KGHSH and CDR2 LQKENI. The DNA of the CDR3 is TGTGCCAGCTCACCACACCGCTCCTATAATTCACCCCTCCACTTT. Residues: CASSPHRSYNSPLHF. The full variable domain, with the rest looked up from reference TRBV18 and TRBJ1-6, is NAGVMQNPRHLVRRRGQEARLRCSPMKGHSHVYWYRQLPEEGLKFMVYLQKENIIDESGMPKERFSAEFPKEGPSILRIQQVVRGDSAAYFCASSPHRSYNSPLHFGNGTRLTVT.

V gene TRBV27 combines with J gene TRBJ2-7, with 8 bases identical to TRBD2. CDR3 length equals 14 residues. With 5 bases clipped from V and 5 bases from J, the junction kept 8 bases outside the gene matches. Germline CDR1 is MNHEY and CDR2 is SMNVEV (reference sequence). CDR3 sequence: CASSRGAGGNEQYF. The CDR3 DNA sequence: TGTGCCAGCAGTCGTGGGGCGGGGGGCAACGAGCAGTACTTC.

Notes on this clone: The junction differs from germline at one of its ends, possibly a read error. This same CDR3 is encoded by further DNA sequences in the sample. The V and J genes are TRBV9 and TRBJ1-4; maybe TRBD1 (5 bases). Per germline, CDR1 SGDLS and CDR2 YYNGEE. This CDR3 comprises 16 residues. Here the CDR3 DNA reads TGTGCCAGCAGCGTGGGGACGGTAGCAACTAATGAAAAGCTGTTTTTT. Translated, it gives CASSVGTVATNEKLFF.

This rearrangement joins TRBV5-1 to TRBJ2-1, with TRBD1 identical over 10 bases. Germline-derived CDR1 and CDR2 are SGHRS and YFSETQ. CDR3 length: 19 amino acids. Trimming cost V 4 bases and J 8 bases; bases outside gene matches: 21. The CDR3 here is CASSRALGTDRGRHYEQFF. CDR3 nucleotide sequence: TGCGCCAGCAGCCGGGCGTTGGGGACTGACAGGGGGCGACACTATGAGCAGTTCTTC.

Regarding this clone: Within the sample, other DNA sequences also encode this same CDR3. In DNA, the CDR3 is TGTGCCAGCAGCTTAGGGGGGAGCGGGAAGTTCTTC. This codes for CASSLGGSGKFF. J is TRBJ2-1 and V is TRBV7-9; 7 bases line up with TRBD2. V was pared by 1 base and J by 14 bases, with 5 bases of the junction left unmatched. Germline V gene data show CDR1 as SEHNR and CDR2 as FQNEAQ (reference sequence). This CDR3 is 12 amino acids long.